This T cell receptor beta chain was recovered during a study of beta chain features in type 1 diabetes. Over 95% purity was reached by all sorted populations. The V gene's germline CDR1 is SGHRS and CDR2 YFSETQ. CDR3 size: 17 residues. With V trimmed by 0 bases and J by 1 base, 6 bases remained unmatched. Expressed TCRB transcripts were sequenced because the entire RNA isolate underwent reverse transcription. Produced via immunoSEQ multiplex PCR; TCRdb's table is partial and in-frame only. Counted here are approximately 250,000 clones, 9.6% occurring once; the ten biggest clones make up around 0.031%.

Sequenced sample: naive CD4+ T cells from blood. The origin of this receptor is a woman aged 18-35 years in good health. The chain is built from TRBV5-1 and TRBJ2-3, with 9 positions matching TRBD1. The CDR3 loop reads CASSLATTGGGTDTQYF. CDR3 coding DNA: TGCGCCAGCAGCTTGGCCACAACAGGGGGCGGCACAGATACGCAGTATTTT.